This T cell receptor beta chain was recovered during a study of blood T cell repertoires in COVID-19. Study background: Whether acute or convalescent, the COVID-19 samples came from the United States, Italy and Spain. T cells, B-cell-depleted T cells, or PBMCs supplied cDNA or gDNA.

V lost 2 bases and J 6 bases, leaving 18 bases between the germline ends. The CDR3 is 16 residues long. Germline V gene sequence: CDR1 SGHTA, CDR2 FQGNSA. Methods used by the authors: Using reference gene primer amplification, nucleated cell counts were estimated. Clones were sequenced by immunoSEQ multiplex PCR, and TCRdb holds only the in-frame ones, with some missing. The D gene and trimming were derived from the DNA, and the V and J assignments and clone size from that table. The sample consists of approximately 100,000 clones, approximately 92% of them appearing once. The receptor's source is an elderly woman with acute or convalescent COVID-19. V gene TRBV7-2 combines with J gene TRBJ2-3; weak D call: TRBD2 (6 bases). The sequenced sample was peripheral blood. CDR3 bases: TGTGCCAGCAGCTTATGGGTAGGGCGGGGCGTTGATACGCAGTATTTT. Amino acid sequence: CASSLWVGRGVDTQYF.